This TCR beta chain was documented in a study of CD8+ T cells in alopecia areata. Overall study context: Treatment comprised oral tofacitinib, 5 to 10 mg twice daily, in treated patients.

Study conclusions and caveats: Sequencing of scalp samples also captures resident alphabeta T cells of normal skin. In lesional scalp, particularly from alopecia totalis/universalis, clonality was higher than in normal scalp.

On this clone: Antigen: not known.

cDNA reverse transcribed from extracted RNA served as the sequencing template. Method: immunoSEQ multiplex PCR; TCRdb's copy keeps in-frame clones and lacks some. Among 120,000 or so clones listed, 35% to 40% were seen once. V dropped 5 bases and J dropped 2 bases, with 19 bases sitting between them. Germline values: CDR1 SGHTA, CDR2 FQGNSA. This CDR3 spans 18 amino acids. The chain employs TRBV7-2 and TRBJ2-6; D may be TRBD1 or TRBD2 (7 bases each). This clonotype was sampled from a human donor with alopecia areata. The specimen sequenced was CD4+ T cells sorted from blood. This CDR3 reads CASSLKVTGRAGANVLTF. CDR3 sequence (DNA): TGTGCCAGCAGCCTTAAAGTGACAGGGAGGGCTGGGGCCAACGTCCTGACTTTC.